This T cell receptor (beta chain) was recorded in a study of T-cell reconstitution after alpha-beta-depleted transplantation in children (dated by TCRdb to the mid-2010s). Background for the entire study: Using TCR repertoire profiling, the study quantitatively followed how T-cell immune reconstitution unfolded in children after TCRalphabeta/CD19-depleted allogeneic hematopoietic cell transplantation. Results the study describes overall, beyond this receptor: The apparently early alphabetaT-cell count recovery about two months after transplant was reportedly dependent on only several hundred rapidly expanded clones derived from non-depleted graft cells. In some patients, high TCRbeta diversity at day 60 was attributed to recipient T cells and intrathymic progenitors that had survived conditioning. Hyperexpanded clone frequencies declined over subsequent months; after one year, T-cell counts and TCRbeta diversity were mostly attributed to newly produced T cells.

The junction shows trimming of 5 bases on V and 3 bases on J, and the gene matches do not reach 1 base of it. Including the terminal cysteine and phenylalanine, the CDR3 comprises 13 residues. Just the 39-base CDR3 DNA is kept, in frame starting at base 1. CDR1 and CDR2 (SQVTM, ANQGSEA) derive from the germline V gene. This sample's treatment or condition label indicates: allogeneic hematopoietic cell transplantation with graft depleted of TCRalphabeta T cells and CD19 B cells. The children who served as transplant recipients had been given grafts of TCRalphabeta/CD19-depleted allogeneic hematopoietic cells. This clonotype was found many times. The target of this receptor is not known. No base qualities exist here, and no much larger clone lies one base off it. Preparation of the library involved PCR. Sequencing was performed on an Illumina HiSeq 2500. Molecular barcoding was employed in the preparation of TCR libraries, with unique molecular identifiers being used to normalize TCRbeta repertoire quantification. TCRdb took the public reads, trimmed them with fastp at Q25, ran MiXCR for clone calling and kept in-frame beta chains. Identical CDR3 proteins give one entry, which carries the most common genes and DNA. The sample records about 460,000 distinct CDR3 sequences, about 10% of which are singletons. Together, the top ten hold just over 2% of the sample.

Here the sequenced sample was PBMCs, taken before TCRalphabeta/CD19-depleted stem cell transplant. The clonotype was recovered from a child aged 2-15 years with inherited bone marrow failure, due to receive a stem cell transplant. Recombination connected TRBV29-1 to TRBJ2-1, with 10 junctional bases fitting TRBD1. For the CDR3, the sequence is CSVRTGGYNEQFF. The sequenced DNA is TGCAGCGTTAGGACAGGGGGCTACAATGAGCAGTTCTTC.